This T cell receptor beta chain derives from a study of blood T cell repertoires in COVID-19. Trimming took 4 bases from V and 4 from J, leaving 13 bases between them. Germline assignment: CDR1 SGHTA and CDR2 FQGNSA. This CDR3 is built from 14 residues. Measured with immunoSEQ multiplex PCR; TCRdb has only the in-frame clones, and not every one. The sample includes more than 85,000 clones, roughly 87% of them seen just once. The chain uses TRBV7-2 and TRBJ1-1; tentatively, D is TRBD1 (6 bases). Material: peripheral blood. This receptor was identified in a woman between 50 and 59 years old with COVID-19, enrolled during active disease. This CDR3 is CASSYVGGGTEAFF. The CDR3 region has the DNA TGTGCCAGCAGCTACGTAGGGGGTGGCACTGAAGCTTTCTTT.